This TCR beta chain was sequenced in a study of T-cell reconstitution after alpha-beta-depleted transplantation in children. Whole-study findings and limits: It was surviving recipient T cells and thymic progenitors that gave some patients high TCRbeta diversity at day 60. About two months after transplant, alpha-beta T cells reportedly came from several hundred expanded graft clones. One year post-transplant, T-cell counts and diversity were largely derived from T cells produced anew.

As for this clonotype: What it binds is unknown.

A library of TCRbeta sequences, prepared with unique molecular identifiers, was generated. TCRdb recomputed calls from the PCR reads with MiXCR, one row per CDR3 protein. The sample has about 580,000 distinct CDR3 sequences, under 30% seen once; the top ten hold around an eighth. Germline-derived CDR1 and CDR2 are LGHNA and YSLEER. This CDR3 comprises 18 residues. Trimming left V 1 base short and J 6 bases short, with 21 bases between. This sequence joins TRBV4-3 and TRBJ1-4; maybe TRBD1 (5 bases). This specimen was PBMCs, mostly from graft donor cells, taken 360 days after TCRalphabeta/CD19-depleted stem cell transplant. The clonotype comes from a boy younger than two who had a stem cell transplant for acute myeloid leukemia, so the T cells may come from the graft donor. CDR3 loop: CASSQVPGRDYGDEKLFF. In nucleotides, the CDR3 is TGCGCCAGCAGCCAAGTCCCCGGCCGGGACTATGGGGATGAAAAACTGTTTTTT.